The next 18 T cell receptor beta chains were all read from a single sample in a study of T-cell reconstitution after alpha-beta-depleted transplantation in children (TCRdb year 2016). Libraries came from PCR. The sequencer was an Illumina HiSeq 2500. To normalize quantification of the TCRbeta repertoire, the TCR libraries were built with molecular barcoding that relied on unique molecular identifiers. The public reads were run again by TCRdb, first through fastp at Q25 and then through MiXCR, and only productive beta chains were kept. CDR3 protein sequences are deduplicated, and each keeps its most common genes and DNA. The sample yields 600,000 to 700,000 distinct CDR3 sequences; roughly 13% were counted once. About 0.77% of the sample belongs to the ten largest clones. The intended sense of this specimen's treatment or condition label: allogeneic hematopoietic cell transplantation with graft depleted of TCRalphabeta T cells and CD19 B cells.

The sample in question was PBMCs, obtained before TCRalphabeta/CD19-depleted stem cell transplant. Source of these receptors: a girl aged 2 to 10 with congenital amegakaryocytic thrombocytopenia, due to receive a stem cell transplant.

This clonotype was seen only a few times. The rearrangement links TRBV11-2 to TRBJ2-7; 7 nucleotides line up with TRBD2. Germline V CDR1 and CDR2: SGHAT, FQNNGV. The CDR3 length is 18 residues. Trimming removed 1 base from V and 1 base from J; junction bases left unmatched: 13. For the CDR3, the DNA is TGTGCCAGCAGCTTAGTTCCCCCCGGCGGGAGTCCTTCCTACGAGCAGTACTTC. Its translation: CASSLVPPGGSPSYEQYF. Filled out from reference TRBV11-2 and TRBJ2-7, the complete variable domain reads EAGVAQSPRYKIIEKRQSVAFWCNPISGHATLYWYQQILGQGPKLLIQFQNNGVVDDSQLPKDRFSAERLKGVDSTLKIQPAKLEDSAVYLCASSLVPPGGSPSYEQYFGPGTRLTVT.

This clonotype was recorded at least ten times. The chain couples TRBV29-1 to TRBJ2-3, with TRBD1 as a possible D gene (5 bases). CDR1 and CDR2 from the germline V gene are SQVTM and ANQGSEA. V lost 7 bases to trimming and J lost 4 bases, with 15 bases between them. CDR3 length equals 13 residues. CDR3 amino acids: CSGQGLLPDTQYF. Here the CDR3 DNA reads TGCAGCGGTCAGGGTCTACTCCCAGATACGCAGTATTTT.

Ten or more counts support this clonotype. The chain couples TRBV5-1 to TRBJ2-7; 7 nucleotides match TRBD2. J gave up 4 bases and V 1 base, and 5 bases lay outside the gene matches. In germline, CDR1 is SGHRS, CDR2 YFSETQ. The CDR3 loop spans 14 amino acids. The DNA for the CDR3 is TGCGCCAGCAGCTTGAATTCAGCGGGATACGAGCAGTACTTC. Amino acid sequence: CASSLNSAGYEQYF. The variable domain in full, with the rest retrieved from reference TRBV5-1 and TRBJ2-7, is KAGVTQTPRYLIKTRGQQVTLSCSPISGHRSVSWYQQTPGQGLQFLFEYFSETQRNKGNFPGRFSGRQFSNSRSEMNVSTLELGDSALYLCASSLNSAGYEQYFGPGTRLTVT.

This clonotype was counted many times. This rearrangement joins TRBV27 to TRBJ2-5, with D tentatively TRBD1 (6 bases). Germline CDR1 MNHEY, CDR2 SMNVEV (reference sequence). This CDR3 spans 14 amino acids. The V gene lost 2 bases and the J gene lost 4 bases, with 11 bases spanning the gap. The CDR3 DNA follows: TGTGCCAGCAGTTTAGGGACAAGGGGAGAGACCCAGTACTTC. Translation: CASSLGTRGETQYF.

As regards this clonotype: Mismatch with germline at one junction end may stem from a read error. This sequence joins TRBV7-9 and TRBJ2-7; D uncertain. This CDR3 is built from 16 residues. Germline lookup yields CDR1 SEHNR and CDR2 FQNEAQ (reference sequence). The CDR3: CASSLVDTSEPYEQHF. The CDR3 coding sequence is TGTGCCAGCAGCTTAGTAGATACGTCAGAACCCTACGAGCAGCACTTC.

The sample holds many counts of this clonotype. The rearrangement joins TRBV15 to TRBJ2-5, with D tentatively TRBD2 (5 bases). Germline V CDR1 and CDR2: LNHNV, YYDKDF (reference sequence). The CDR3 loop spans 14 amino acids. The V end lost 5 bases, the J end lost 3 bases, and 13 bases lay between the germline ends. CDR3 in amino acids: CATSPLVFKETQYF. The CDR3 DNA sequence: TGTGCCACCAGCCCACTAGTATTTAAAGAGACCCAGTACTTC.

This clonotype was counted ten times or more. The J gene is TRBJ2-7, the V gene TRBV12-3 or TRBV12-4; TRBD2 matches at 8 bases. V was pared by 6 bases and J by 12 bases, with 10 bases of the junction left unmatched. This CDR3 is 12 amino acids long. The CDR3 loop reads CASRETSGPLYF. The CDR3 DNA reads TGTGCCAGCAGAGAAACTAGCGGCCCTTTGTACTTC.

This clonotype appeared a few times. The V gene is TRBV7-9, the J gene TRBJ2-1; 7 nucleotides match TRBD1. V lost 5 bases, J lost 1 base, and 11 bases stayed unmatched. The CDR3 consists of 17 residues. Germline V gene sequence: CDR1 SEHNR, CDR2 FQNEAQ (reference sequence). In DNA, the CDR3 is TGTGCCAGCAGCCCACCTCGGGACAGTGGGTCCTACAATGAGCAGTTCTTC. This translates into CASSPPRDSGSYNEQFF. The whole variable domain, filled in from reference TRBV7-9 and TRBJ2-1, reads DTGVSQNPRHKITKRGQNVTFRCDPISEHNRLYWYRQTLGQGPEFLTYFQNEAQLEKSRLLSDRFSAERPKGSFSTLEIQRTEQGDSAMYLCASSPPRDSGSYNEQFFGPGTRLTVL.

CDR3 region: CSATRAGKLFF. The CDR3 nucleotides read TGCAGTGCTACCAGGGCGGGAAAACTGTTTTTT. V gene TRBV20-1 combines with J gene TRBJ1-4; TRBD1 is a possible D gene (5 bases). The V and J ends lost 4 bases and 10 bases respectively, with 10 bases between them. CDR3 length equals 11 residues. Germline CDR1 reads DFQATT; CDR2 reads SNEGSKA (reference sequence).

CDR3 region: CASSSRPEETQYF. The DNA for the CDR3 is TGCGCCAGCAGCTCTAGACCGGAAGAGACCCAGTACTTC. The chain couples TRBV5-1 to TRBJ2-5; D not resolved. V gave up 3 bases and J gave up 3 bases, with 9 bases separating them. This CDR3 spans 13 amino acids. Germline loops: CDR1 SGHRS, CDR2 YFSETQ.

This chain uses TRBV7-9 with TRBJ2-1, with 7 nucleotides matching TRBD2. Trimming cost V 0 bases and J 8 bases; bases outside gene matches: 7. CDR1 SEHNR and CDR2 FQNEAQ come from the germline V gene (reference sequence). The CDR3 sequence is 15 residues long. Written as DNA, the CDR3 is TGTGCCAGCAGCTTAGCTGGGGGAGGGCCTCATGAGCAGTTCTTC. This encodes CASSLAGGGPHEQFF.

This clonotype was recorded at least ten times. Germline and junction disagree at one end, which may indicate a read error. The chain recombines TRBV20-1 with TRBJ2-1; 11 bases fit TRBD2. Germline V gives CDR1 DFQATT, CDR2 SNEGSKA (reference sequence). There are 14 residues in the CDR3. The chain's CDR3 is CSTSGRGRANEQFF. The CDR3 DNA follows: TGCAGTACTAGCGGGAGAGGACGGGCGAATGAGCAGTTCTTC.

This clonotype showed up just a few times. CDR3 nucleotide sequence: TGTGCCAGCAGTTGGAGCGGAGCCTACGAGCAGTACTTC. It yields the protein CASSWSGAYEQYF. This chain links TRBV12-3 or TRBV12-4 with TRBJ2-7; D perhaps matches TRBD2 (5 bases). Between the trimmed V and J ends, which lost 4 bases and 2 bases, there was a span of 9 bases. The CDR3 is made up of 13 amino acids.

Comments on this clonotype: With a much larger clone just one base away, this may be a read error. The rearrangement joins TRBV7-9 to TRBJ1-4, with D unclear. The length of the CDR3 is 13 residues. From germline, CDR1 is SEHNR and CDR2 FQNEAQ (reference sequence). This chain's CDR3 is CASSFDIGEKLSF. The CDR3 region has the DNA TGTGCCAGCAGCTTCGACATCGGCGAAAAACTGTCTTTT.

The chain joins TRBV5-1 to TRBJ2-1; possible D gene TRBD2, 5 bases. The CDR3 extends over 14 amino acids. The V end was cut by 3 bases, the J end by 5 bases, with 12 bases between. Germline V gene sequence: CDR1 SGHRS, CDR2 YFSETQ. This chain's CDR3 is CASSWTHGDNEQFF. The CDR3 DNA reads as TGCGCCAGCAGCTGGACGCACGGGGACAATGAGCAGTTCTTC.

This clonotype was seen repeatedly, ten times or more. J is TRBJ2-2 and V is TRBV12-3 or TRBV12-4; no clear D gene. The CDR3 totals 14 residues. V gave up 6 bases and J gave up 5 bases, with 13 bases separating them. CDR3 region: CASRVIGRTGELFF. The CDR3 DNA is TGTGCCAGCAGGGTGATAGGGCGGACCGGGGAGCTGTTTTTT.

This clonotype showed up just a few times. The chain employs TRBV7-9 and TRBJ2-1; 10 positions match TRBD2. This CDR3 region has 16 residues. Trimming took 3 bases from V and 6 from J; bases not matched to a gene: 8. The germline gives CDR1 SEHNR, CDR2 FQNEAQ (reference sequence). Here the CDR3 reads CASSFGPAGGVNEQFF. The DNA for the CDR3 is TGTGCCAGCAGCTTCGGCCCAGCGGGGGGGGTCAATGAGCAGTTCTTC.

This rearrangement joins TRBV5-1 to TRBJ2-2, with 8 positions matching TRBD2. V lost 4 bases and J lost 3; bases outside the gene matches: 20. The CDR3 is 20 amino acids. From germline, CDR1 is SGHRS and CDR2 YFSETQ. The CDR3 is CASSPRDVGREFWDTGELFF. The CDR3 DNA is TGCGCCAGCAGCCCAAGGGACGTCGGGAGGGAATTTTGGGACACCGGGGAGCTGTTTTTT.